The rows below give T cell receptor beta chains drawn from one sample of a study of Ad26.COV2.S vaccination and SARS-CoV-2 variants. The method was immunoSEQ multiplex PCR; TCRdb's version includes in-frame clones alone and lacks a portion of them. Of about 480,000 clones listed, around 88% were seen once; the top ten hold about 13%. Here the sequenced sample was peripheral blood, taken in a trial of Ad26.COV2.S vaccine versus placebo. All receptors come from a person aged 18-65 years who received the Ad26.COV2.S COVID-19 vaccine or a placebo. CDR3s include the opening cysteine and the closing phenylalanine or tryptophan. A D gene is named only where the DNA matches it firmly. Size is omitted from some rows. Given values are once, few, many or a class for expanded clones.

size | J | D | V | length | CDR3 | DNA
- | TRBJ2-3 | - | TRBV2 | 14 | CASNRESLTDTQYF | TGTGCCAGCAACCGGGAGTCTCTCACAGATACGCAGTATTTT
- | TRBJ1-2 | - | TRBV30 | 16 | CAWSVGGLRTNYGYTF | TGTGCCTGGAGTGTAGGGGGGCTCCGCACAAACTATGGCTACACCTTC
- | TRBJ2-1 | - | TRBV19 | 13 | CASSIAGLREQFF | TGTGCCAGTAGTATAGCTGGCCTTCGTGAGCAGTTCTTC
- | TRBJ1-6 | - | TRBV28 | 16 | CASSFPDGKGNSPLHF | TGTGCCAGCAGTTTTCCGGATGGAAAAGGGAATTCACCCCTCCACTTT
- | TRBJ1-1 | - | TRBV5-4 | 11 | CWGRMNTEAFF | TGTTGGGGTAGGATGAACACTGAAGCTTTCTTT
- | TRBJ1-4 | - | TRBV21-1 | 10 | CASLLEKLFF | TGTGCCAGCCTCCTAGAAAAACTGTTTTTT
- | TRBJ1-2 | - | TRBV24-1 | 14 | CATSAGGSNVGYTF | TGTGCCACCAGTGCGGGGGGGAGTAACGTCGGCTACACCTTC
once | TRBJ2-5 | - | TRBV18 | 14 | CASSPGGDEETQYF | TGTGCCAGCTCACCAGGGGGTGATGAAGAGACCCAGTACTTC
- | TRBJ1-1 | - | TRBV14 | 12 | CASSPPHMLAFF | TGTGCCAGCAGCCCCCCCCACATGTTAGCTTTCTTT
- | TRBJ1-1 | - | TRBV10-3 | 16 | CAISESPSGVDTEAFF | TGTGCCATCAGTGAGTCTCCGTCAGGGGTGGACACTGAAGCTTTCTTT
once | TRBJ2-5 | TRBD1 | TRBV6-2/TRBV6-3 | 12 | CASSYGTGVPNF | TGTGCCAGCAGTTATGGGACAGGGGTCCCTAACTTC
- | TRBJ1-4 | - | TRBV30 | 14 | CAWSSTGRGEKLFF | TGTGCCTGGAGTAGCACAGGGCGGGGTGAAAAACTGTTTTTT